Listed below are T cell receptor beta chains from one sample, sequenced in a study of neurological immune-mediated disorders. A single record per CDR3 protein comes from TCRdb applying MiXCR to the 5' RACE reads. This table holds 40,000 or so distinct CDR3 sequences, about 3.3% found once. The specimen was PBMCs. The receptors originated from a woman aged 55-69 years with multiple sclerosis. The CDR3 runs from the conserved cysteine through the conserved F or W. Each record gives: D gene, J gene, V gene, clone size, CDR3 DNA, CDR3 protein. A D gene is named only where the DNA matches it firmly. The size field reads how often the clone was seen (once, few, many) or a class if it is expanded.

D: TRBD2; J: TRBJ2-7; V: TRBV12-3/TRBV12-4; size: many; DNA: TGTGCCAGCAGGAGGACTAGCGGGGGCTACGAGCAGTACTTC; CDR3: CASRRTSGGYEQYF
D: -; J: TRBJ1-6; V: TRBV15; size: many; DNA: TGTGCCACCAGCAGTACCCTTATACTGGGTTCACCCCTCCACTTT; CDR3: CATSSTLILGSPLHF
D: TRBD2; J: TRBJ2-7; V: TRBV20-1; size: many; DNA: TGCAGTGCTACTAGCGGGGGGGCATCCTACGAGCAGTACTTC; CDR3: CSATSGGASYEQYF
D: -; J: TRBJ1-5; V: TRBV9; size: many; DNA: TGTGCCAGCAGCACCGCGGGCAACAATCAGCCCCAGCATTTT; CDR3: CASSTAGNNQPQHF
D: TRBD1; J: TRBJ1-1; V: TRBV7-2; size: many; DNA: TGTGCCAGCAGCCCCCGGACAGGAGTGAACACTGAAGCTTTCTTT; CDR3: CASSPRTGVNTEAFF
D: -; J: TRBJ2-5; V: TRBV29-1; size: many; DNA: TGCAGCGTTGGGGGGGAAGAGACCCAGTACTTC; CDR3: CSVGGEETQYF
D: -; J: TRBJ1-4; V: TRBV4-1; size: many; DNA: TGCGCCAGCAGCCAGGTGGGGGGGAATGAAAAACTGTTTTTT; CDR3: CASSQVGGNEKLFF
D: -; J: TRBJ2-7; V: TRBV30; size: many; DNA: TGTGCCTGGACCAGGGAGTACGAGCAGTACTTC; CDR3: CAWTREYEQYF
D: -; J: TRBJ1-1; V: TRBV7-8; size: many; DNA: TGTGCCAGCAGCTTAGGGCGGTCAGCCGTCGGCACTGAAGCTTTCTTT; CDR3: CASSLGRSAVGTEAFF
D: -; J: TRBJ1-2; V: TRBV5-6; size: many; DNA: TGTGCCAGCAGTGAAGACGTATTTGGGAACTATGGCTACACCTTC; CDR3: CASSEDVFGNYGYTF
D: -; J: TRBJ1-1; V: TRBV20-1; size: many; DNA: TGCAGTGCTCCGGACAGCTTGAACACTGAAGCTTTCTTT; CDR3: CSAPDSLNTEAFF
D: -; J: TRBJ1-2; V: TRBV6-5; size: many; DNA: TGTGCCAGCACCCCGGTGCCCACCGACTATGGCTACACCTTC; CDR3: CASTPVPTDYGYTF
D: -; J: TRBJ2-7; V: TRBV14; size: many; DNA: TGTGCCAGCAGCCAACCCGCCGGGACACTGACCTACGAGCAGTACTTC; CDR3: CASSQPAGTLTYEQYF
D: TRBD1; J: TRBJ2-7; V: TRBV20-1; size: many; DNA: TGCAGTGCTAGAGTAAGCAGGACAGGGGCGGGGGAGCAGTACTTC; CDR3: CSARVSRTGAGEQYF
D: TRBD1; J: TRBJ2-4; V: TRBV6-5; size: many; DNA: TGTGCCAGCAGCTCGGGACAGGTAGCCAAAAACATTCAGTACTTC; CDR3: CASSSGQVAKNIQYF
D: TRBD1; J: TRBJ2-7; V: TRBV27; size: many; DNA: TGTGCCAGCTCGGAACAGGGGCGGACCAGGAAGTACTTC; CDR3: CASSEQGRTRKYF
D: -; J: TRBJ2-2; V: TRBV6-1; size: many; DNA: TGTGCCAGCAGTGAGTTGGGGCACACCGGGGAGCTGTTTTTT; CDR3: CASSELGHTGELFF
D: TRBD1; J: TRBJ2-2; V: TRBV20-1; size: few; DNA: TGCAGTGCTAGAGATCGGGGACAGGCGAACACCGGGGAGCTGTTTTTT; CDR3: CSARDRGQANTGELFF
D: TRBD1; J: TRBJ1-5; V: TRBV7-8; size: many; DNA: TGTGCCAGCAGCCGACGGACAGGGGGGAATCAGCCCCAGCATTTT; CDR3: CASSRRTGGNQPQHF
D: TRBD1; J: TRBJ2-7; V: TRBV28; size: many; DNA: TGTGCCAGCAGCCCCGGGACAGGGTTGTTCGAGCAGTACTTC; CDR3: CASSPGTGLFEQYF
D: TRBD2; J: TRBJ2-5; V: TRBV5-6; size: many; DNA: TGTGCCAGCAGCTTGGGGTTAGCGGGCCAGAAAGAGACCCAGTACTTC; CDR3: CASSLGLAGQKETQYF
D: -; J: TRBJ1-1; V: TRBV12-3/TRBV12-4; size: many; DNA: TGTGCCAGCAGTTTGTCAAGAACGAACACTGAAGCTTTCTTT; CDR3: CASSLSRTNTEAFF